This T cell receptor (beta chain) was identified in a study of blood T cell repertoires in COVID-19. How the authors handled the data: Reference gene primer amplification yielded estimated nucleated cell counts. Sequencing used immunoSEQ multiplex PCR; TCRdb keeps in-frame clones, though not all of them. V, J and clone size were drawn from that table, and D and trimming were deduced from the DNA. In the table there are under 200,000 clones, approximately 90% of which are singletons. Participants spanned ages about 18 to 100 years and resided in roughly 22 US areas. Participants reported their clinical history, and cohort assignment relied on those reports. The CDR3 is made up of 16 amino acids. V gave up 4 bases and J gave up 0 bases, with 10 bases separating them. Looked up from germline, CDR1 is MDHEN and CDR2 is SYDVKM.

The sequencing input was PBMCs or T cells enriched from blood (not recorded which). This rearrangement joins TRBV28 to TRBJ2-6; D remains unclear. This receptor was taken from a woman between 18 and 30 years old who had recovered from COVID-19. CDR3 amino acids: CASSSPTSSGANVLTF. The DNA of the CDR3 is TGTGCCAGCAGTTCCCCAACCAGCTCTGGGGCCAACGTCCTGACTTTC.